The clone carrying this T cell receptor (beta chain) was recorded many times. What it binds is unknown. The entry originates in a study of post-analysis software for immune sequencing data. Study results and caveats: Compared with controls, patients had more of five or six TRBV segments, including TRBV5-6, TRBV5-1 and TRBV20-1.

The CDR3 is 14 residues long. Trimming took off 4 bases at V and 8 bases at J, with 16 bases between the two ends. Built from TCR beta cDNA, the libraries had unique molecular identifiers in them. TCRdb re-called the PCR reads with MiXCR, one entry per CDR3 protein. The profile shows about 200,000 distinct CDR3 sequences, 25% to 30% of them singletons. The chain employs TRBV12-3 or TRBV12-4 and TRBJ2-3; D is possibly TRBD2 (6 bases). This TCR came from a girl aged 2-17 years with multiple sclerosis. Sequenced sample: blood. CDR3 loop: CASSSPFSGGTQYF. The CDR3 DNA follows: TGTGCCAGCAGTTCGCCTTTTAGCGGTGGTACGCAGTATTTT.